This TCR beta chain is drawn from a study of shared clonotypes between healthy human individuals. The V gene's germline CDR1 is SGHTA and CDR2 FQGNSA. The CDR3 loop spans 15 amino acids. The ends lost 5 bases at V and 7 bases at J; junction bases unmatched: 7. Sequenced by immunoSEQ multiplex PCR; TCRdb stores in-frame clones only, minus some. The data contain 2 million to 3 million clones, around 90% of them singletons. Donors had no recently reported acute infections or vaccinations and were HIV-negative. Donors comprised only Caucasian adults living in Nashville, Tennessee. This chain links TRBV7-2 with TRBJ2-1; 11 bases agree with TRBD2. The sequencing input was naive CD4+ T cells sorted from blood. Subset: CD45RA+ positively selected. The origin of this receptor is a young man in good health. In DNA, the CDR3 is TGTGCCAGCAGCCCCCGACTAGCGGGAATAAATGAGCAGTTCTTC. It yields the protein CASSPRLAGINEQFF.